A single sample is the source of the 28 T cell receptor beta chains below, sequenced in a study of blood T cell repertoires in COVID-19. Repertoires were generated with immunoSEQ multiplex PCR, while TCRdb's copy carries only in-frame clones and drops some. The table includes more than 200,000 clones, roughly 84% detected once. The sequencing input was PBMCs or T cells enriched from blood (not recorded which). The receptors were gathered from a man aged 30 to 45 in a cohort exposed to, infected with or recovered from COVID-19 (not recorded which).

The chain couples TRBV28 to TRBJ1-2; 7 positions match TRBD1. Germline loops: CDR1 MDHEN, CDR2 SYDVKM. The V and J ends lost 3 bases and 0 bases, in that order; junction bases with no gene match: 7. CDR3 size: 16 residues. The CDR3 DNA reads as TGTGCCAGCAGTTTTACTTTTGGGACAGCTAACTATGGCTACACCTTC. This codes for CASSFTFGTANYGYTF.

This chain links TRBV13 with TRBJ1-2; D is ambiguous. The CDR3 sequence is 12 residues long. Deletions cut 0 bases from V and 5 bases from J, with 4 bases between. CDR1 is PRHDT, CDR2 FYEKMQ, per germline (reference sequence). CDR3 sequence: CASSLGAYGYTF. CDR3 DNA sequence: TGTGCCAGCAGCTTAGGAGCTTATGGCTACACCTTC. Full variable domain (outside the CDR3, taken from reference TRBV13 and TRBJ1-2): AAGVIQSPRHLIKEKRETATLKCYPIPRHDTVYWYQQGPGQDPQFLISFYEKMQSDKGSIPDRFSAQQFSDYHSELNMSSLELGDSALYFCASSLGAYGYTFGSGTRLTVV.

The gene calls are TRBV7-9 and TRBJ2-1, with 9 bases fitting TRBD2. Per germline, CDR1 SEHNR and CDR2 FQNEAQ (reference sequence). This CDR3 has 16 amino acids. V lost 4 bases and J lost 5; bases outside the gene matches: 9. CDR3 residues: CASSSGLAGYHNEQFF. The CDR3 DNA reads TGTGCCAGCAGCTCCGGTCTAGCGGGATATCACAATGAGCAGTTCTTC.

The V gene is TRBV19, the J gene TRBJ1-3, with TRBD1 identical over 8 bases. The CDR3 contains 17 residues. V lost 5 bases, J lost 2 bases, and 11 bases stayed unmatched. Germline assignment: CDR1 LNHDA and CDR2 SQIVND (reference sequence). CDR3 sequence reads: CASSVRTGSGTGNTIYF. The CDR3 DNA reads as TGTGCCAGTAGTGTCAGGACAGGGAGTGGAACTGGAAACACCATATATTTT.

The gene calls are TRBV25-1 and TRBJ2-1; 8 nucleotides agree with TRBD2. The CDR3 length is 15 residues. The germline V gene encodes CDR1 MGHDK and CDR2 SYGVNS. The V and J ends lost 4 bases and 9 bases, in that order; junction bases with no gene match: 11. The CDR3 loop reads CASSGGTSYSIEQFF. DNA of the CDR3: TGTGCCAGCAGTGGGGGGACTAGTTATTCCATTGAGCAGTTCTTC. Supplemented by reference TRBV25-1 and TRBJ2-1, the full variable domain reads EADIYQTPRYLVIGTGKKITLECSQTMGHDKMYWYQQDPGMELHLIHYSYGVNSTEKGDLSSESTVSRIRTEHFPLTLESARPSHTSQYLCASSGGTSYSIEQFFGPGTRLTVL.

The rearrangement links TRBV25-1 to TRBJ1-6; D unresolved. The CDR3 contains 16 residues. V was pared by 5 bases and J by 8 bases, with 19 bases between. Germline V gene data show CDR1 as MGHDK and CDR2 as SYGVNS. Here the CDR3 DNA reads TGTGCCAGCAGTTCCACGGCAGATAACGACTATTCACCCCTCCACTTT. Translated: CASSSTADNDYSPLHF.

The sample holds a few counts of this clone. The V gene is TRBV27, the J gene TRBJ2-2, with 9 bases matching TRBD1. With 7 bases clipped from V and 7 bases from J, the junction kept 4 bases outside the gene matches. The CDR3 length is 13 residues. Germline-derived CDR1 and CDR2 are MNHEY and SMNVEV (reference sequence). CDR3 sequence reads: CASITGGGGELFF. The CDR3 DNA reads TGTGCCAGCATTACAGGGGGCGGCGGGGAGCTGTTTTTT.

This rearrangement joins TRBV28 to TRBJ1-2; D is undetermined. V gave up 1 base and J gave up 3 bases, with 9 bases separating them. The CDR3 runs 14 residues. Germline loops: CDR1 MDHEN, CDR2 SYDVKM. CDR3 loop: CASSLSNSYYGYTF. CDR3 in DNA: TGTGCCAGCAGTTTATCGAACAGCTACTATGGCTACACCTTC.

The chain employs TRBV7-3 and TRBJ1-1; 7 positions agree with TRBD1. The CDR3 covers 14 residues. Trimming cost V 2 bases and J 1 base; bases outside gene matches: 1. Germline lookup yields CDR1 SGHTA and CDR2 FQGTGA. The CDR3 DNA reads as TGTGCCAGCAGCTTAGAGGGGGCGAACACTGAAGCTTTCTTT. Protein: CASSLEGANTEAFF. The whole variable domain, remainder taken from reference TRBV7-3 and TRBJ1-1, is GAGVSQTPSNKVTEKGKYVELRCDPISGHTALYWYRQSLGQGPEFLIYFQGTGAADDSGLPNDRFFAVRPEGSVSTLKIQRTERGDSAVYLCASSLEGANTEAFFGQGTRLTVV.

CDR3 residues: CASGGQGLETQYF. CDR3 nucleotide sequence: TGTGCCAGCGGAGGACAGGGGCTAGAGACCCAGTACTTC. The rearrangement joins TRBV9 to TRBJ2-5; 9 bases map to TRBD1. This CDR3 region has 13 residues. V was clipped by 7 bases and J by 4 bases; unmatched bases: 5. Germline V gene data show CDR1 as SGDLS and CDR2 as YYNGEE.

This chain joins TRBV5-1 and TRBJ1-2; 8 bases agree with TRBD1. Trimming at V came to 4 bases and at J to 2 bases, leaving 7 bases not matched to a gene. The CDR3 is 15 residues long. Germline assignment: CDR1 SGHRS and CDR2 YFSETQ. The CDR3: CASSRDRGQNYGYTF. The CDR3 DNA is TGCGCCAGCAGCAGAGACAGGGGCCAGAACTATGGCTACACCTTC. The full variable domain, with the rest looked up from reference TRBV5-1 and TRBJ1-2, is KAGVTQTPRYLIKTRGQQVTLSCSPISGHRSVSWYQQTPGQGLQFLFEYFSETQRNKGNFPGRFSGRQFSNSRSEMNVSTLELGDSALYLCASSRDRGQNYGYTFGSGTRLTVV.

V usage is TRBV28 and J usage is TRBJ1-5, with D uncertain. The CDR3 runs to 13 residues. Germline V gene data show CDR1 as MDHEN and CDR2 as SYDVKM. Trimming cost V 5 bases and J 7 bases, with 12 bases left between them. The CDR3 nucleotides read TGTGCCAGCAGTCGAACAGATTTCCAGCCCCAGCATTTT. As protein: CASSRTDFQPQHF.

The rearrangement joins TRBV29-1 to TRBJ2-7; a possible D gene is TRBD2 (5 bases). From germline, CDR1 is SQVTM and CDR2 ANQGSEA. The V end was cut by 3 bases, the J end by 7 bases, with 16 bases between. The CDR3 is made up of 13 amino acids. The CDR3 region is CSVDGEMLREQYF. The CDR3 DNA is TGCAGCGTTGATGGGGAGATGCTACGTGAGCAGTACTTC.

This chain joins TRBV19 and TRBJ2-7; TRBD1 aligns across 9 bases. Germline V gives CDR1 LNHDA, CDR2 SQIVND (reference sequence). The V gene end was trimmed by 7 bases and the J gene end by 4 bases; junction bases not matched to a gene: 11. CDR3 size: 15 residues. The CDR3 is CASTEKGTGLYEQYF. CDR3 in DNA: TGTGCCAGTACCGAAAAAGGGACAGGGCTGTACGAGCAGTACTTC.

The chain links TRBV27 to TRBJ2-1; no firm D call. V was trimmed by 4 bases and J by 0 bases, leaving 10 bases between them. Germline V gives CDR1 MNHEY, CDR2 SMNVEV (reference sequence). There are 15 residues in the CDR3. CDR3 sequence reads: CASSSPPSSYNEQFF. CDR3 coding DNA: TGTGCCAGCAGTTCCCCCCCCAGCTCCTACAATGAGCAGTTCTTC.

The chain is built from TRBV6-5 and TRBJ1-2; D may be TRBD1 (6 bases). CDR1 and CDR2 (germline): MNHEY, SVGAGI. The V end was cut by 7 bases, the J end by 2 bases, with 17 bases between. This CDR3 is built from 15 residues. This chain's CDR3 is CASTGGGGRNYGYTF. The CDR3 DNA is TGTGCCAGCACCGGGGGCGGGGGCCGAAACTATGGCTACACCTTC.

The DNA for the CDR3 is TGTGCCAGCAGTGAAGCCCACAGGGGAGGAAATCAGCCCCAGCATTTT. As protein: CASSEAHRGGNQPQHF. V gene TRBV6-1 combines with J gene TRBJ1-5; 7 bases agree with TRBD1. Trimming cost V 0 bases and J 4 bases; bases outside gene matches: 6. This CDR3 comprises 16 residues. Per germline, CDR1 MNHNS and CDR2 SASEGT.

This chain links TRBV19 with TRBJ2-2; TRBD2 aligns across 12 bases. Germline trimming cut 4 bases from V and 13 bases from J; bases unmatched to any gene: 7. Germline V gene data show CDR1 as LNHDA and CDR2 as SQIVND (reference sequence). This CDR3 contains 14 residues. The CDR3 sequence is CASSTRTSGKGLFF. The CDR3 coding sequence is TGTGCCAGTAGTACAAGGACTAGCGGGAAAGGGCTGTTTTTT.

In DNA form, the CDR3 reads TGTGCCAGCAGCTCCTCGTTGACTAGCGGGAGCTACAATGAGCAGTTCTTC. Translated: CASSSSLTSGSYNEQFF. V is TRBV5-6 and J is TRBJ2-1, with 12 bases fitting TRBD2. Trimming removed 3 bases from V and 3 bases from J; junction bases left unmatched: 7. The CDR3 covers 17 residues. The germline CDR1 and CDR2 sequences are SGHDT and YYEEEE. The full variable domain, its missing parts supplied by reference TRBV5-6 and TRBJ2-1, is DAGVTQSPTHLIKTRGQQVTLRCSPKSGHDTVSWYQQALGQGPQFIFQYYEEEERQRGNFPDRFSGHQFPNYSSELNVNALLLGDSALYLCASSSSLTSGSYNEQFFGPGTRLTVL.

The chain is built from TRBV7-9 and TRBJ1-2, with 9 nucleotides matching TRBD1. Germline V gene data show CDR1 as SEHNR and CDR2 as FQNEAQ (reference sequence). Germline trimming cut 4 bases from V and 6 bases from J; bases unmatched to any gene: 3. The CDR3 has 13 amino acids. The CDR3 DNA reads TGTGCCAGCAGCTACAGGGGGCTAGATGGCTACACCTTC. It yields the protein CASSYRGLDGYTF.

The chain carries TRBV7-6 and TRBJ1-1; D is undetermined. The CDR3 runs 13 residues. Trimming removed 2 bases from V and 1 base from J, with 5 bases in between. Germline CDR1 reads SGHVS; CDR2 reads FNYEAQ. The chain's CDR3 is CASSLHRNTEAFF. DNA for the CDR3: TGTGCCAGCAGCTTACACAGGAACACTGAAGCTTTCTTT.

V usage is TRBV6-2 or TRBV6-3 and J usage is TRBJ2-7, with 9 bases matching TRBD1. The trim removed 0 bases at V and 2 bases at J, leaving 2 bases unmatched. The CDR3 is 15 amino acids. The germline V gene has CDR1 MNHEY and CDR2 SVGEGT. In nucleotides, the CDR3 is TGTGCCAGCAGTTACTCGGGACAGGGCGCCTACGAGCAGTACTTC. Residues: CASSYSGQGAYEQYF.

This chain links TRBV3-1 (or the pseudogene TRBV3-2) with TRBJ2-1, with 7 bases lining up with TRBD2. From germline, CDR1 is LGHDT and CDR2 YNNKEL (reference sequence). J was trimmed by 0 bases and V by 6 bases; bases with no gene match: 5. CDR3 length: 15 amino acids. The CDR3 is CASRSSGASYNEQFF. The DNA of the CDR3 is TGTGCCAGCAGATCCAGCGGGGCCTCCTACAATGAGCAGTTCTTC.

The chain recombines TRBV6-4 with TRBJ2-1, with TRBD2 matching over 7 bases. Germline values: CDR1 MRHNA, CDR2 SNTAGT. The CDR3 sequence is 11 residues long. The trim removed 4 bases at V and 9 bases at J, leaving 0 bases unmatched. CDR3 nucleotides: TGTGCCAGCAGTGGGGGGGGTGAGCAGTTCTTC. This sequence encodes CASSGGGEQFF.

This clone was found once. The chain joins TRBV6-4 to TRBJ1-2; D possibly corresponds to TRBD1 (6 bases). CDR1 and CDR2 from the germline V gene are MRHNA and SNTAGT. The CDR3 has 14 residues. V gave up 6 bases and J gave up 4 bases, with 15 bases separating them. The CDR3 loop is CASSQEGGGYGYTF. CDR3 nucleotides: TGTGCCAGCAGCCAAGAAGGGGGGGGCTATGGCTACACCTTC.

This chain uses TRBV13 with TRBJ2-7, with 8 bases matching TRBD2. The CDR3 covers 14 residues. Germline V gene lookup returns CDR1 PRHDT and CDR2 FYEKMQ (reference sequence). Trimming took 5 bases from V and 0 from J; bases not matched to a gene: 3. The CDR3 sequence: CASSRGGSSYEQYF. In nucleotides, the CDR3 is TGTGCCAGCAGCCGGGGGGGGAGCTCCTACGAGCAGTACTTC.

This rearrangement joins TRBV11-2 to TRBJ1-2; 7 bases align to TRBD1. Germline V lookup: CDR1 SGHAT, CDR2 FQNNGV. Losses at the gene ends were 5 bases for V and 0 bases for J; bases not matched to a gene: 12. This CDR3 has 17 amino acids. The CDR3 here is CASSHHADRPPNYGYTF. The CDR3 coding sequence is TGTGCCAGCAGCCATCATGCGGACAGGCCGCCTAACTATGGCTACACCTTC.

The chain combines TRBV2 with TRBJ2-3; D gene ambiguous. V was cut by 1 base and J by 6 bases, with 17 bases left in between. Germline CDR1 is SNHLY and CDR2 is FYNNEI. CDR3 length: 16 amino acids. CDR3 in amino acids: CASSEEPGGKWDTQYF. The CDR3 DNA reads TGTGCCAGCAGTGAAGAGCCAGGTGGAAAATGGGATACGCAGTATTTT. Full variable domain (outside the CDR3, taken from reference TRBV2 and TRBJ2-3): EPEVTQTPSHQVTQMGQEVILRCVPISNHLYFYWYRQILGQKVEFLVSFYNNEISEKSEIFDDQFSVERPDGSNFTLKIRSTKLEDSAMYFCASSEEPGGKWDTQYFGPGTRLTVL.